This T cell receptor (beta chain) was recorded in a study of T cells in Graves' hyperthyroidism and ophthalmopathy. This clonotype came up many times. Germline values: CDR1 LNHDA, CDR2 SQIVND (reference sequence). V was trimmed by 3 bases and J by 7 bases, leaving 6 bases between them. The length of the CDR3 is 11 residues. Researchers took RNA transcripts and amplified the TCR beta CDR3 regions from them. HTBI primers were used for first-round RT-PCR of the TCR CDR3. TCRdb processed the multiplex PCR reads anew with MiXCR; each CDR3 protein has one entry. The table lists 800,000 or so distinct CDR3 sequences, over 35% of them singletons.

The TCR sequence derives from a man aged 18 to 29 with Graves' hyperthyroidism. This chain uses TRBV19 with TRBJ1-1; unclear D gene. Sequenced input: blood. CDR3: CASSIGGEAFF. The CDR3 DNA reads as TGTGCCAGTAGTATTGGAGGTGAAGCTTTCTTT.